This T cell receptor (beta chain) derives from a study of blood T cell repertoires in COVID-19. Repertoires were generated with immunoSEQ multiplex PCR, while TCRdb's copy carries only in-frame clones and drops some. This table has 85,000 or so clones, nearly 95% appearing once. The CDR3 is made up of 14 amino acids. Per germline, CDR1 SGHNT and CDR2 YENEEA. V was clipped by 11 bases and J by 0 bases; unmatched bases: 4. V and J are TRBV11-3 and TRBJ2-3, with 11 bases fitting TRBD2. Sequenced input: peripheral blood. The receptor's source is a human donor with active COVID-19. The donor label of this sample is uncertain. The CDR3 protein is CASSGGTSTDTQYF. For the CDR3, the DNA is TGTGCCTCTAGCGGGGGGACTAGCACAGATACGCAGTATTTT.